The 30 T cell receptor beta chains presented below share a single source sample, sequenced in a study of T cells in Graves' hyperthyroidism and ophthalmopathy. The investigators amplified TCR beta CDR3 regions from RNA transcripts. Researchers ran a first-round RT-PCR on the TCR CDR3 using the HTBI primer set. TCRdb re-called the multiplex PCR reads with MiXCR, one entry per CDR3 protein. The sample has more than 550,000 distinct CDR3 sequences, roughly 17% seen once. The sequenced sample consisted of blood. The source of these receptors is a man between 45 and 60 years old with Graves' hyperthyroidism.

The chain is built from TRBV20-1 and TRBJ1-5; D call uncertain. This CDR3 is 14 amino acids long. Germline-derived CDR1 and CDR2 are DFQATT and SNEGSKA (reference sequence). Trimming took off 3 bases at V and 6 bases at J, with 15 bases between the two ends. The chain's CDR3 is CSASRWDSAQPQHF. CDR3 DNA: TGCAGTGCTAGTCGGTGGGATTCCGCTCAGCCCCAGCATTTT.

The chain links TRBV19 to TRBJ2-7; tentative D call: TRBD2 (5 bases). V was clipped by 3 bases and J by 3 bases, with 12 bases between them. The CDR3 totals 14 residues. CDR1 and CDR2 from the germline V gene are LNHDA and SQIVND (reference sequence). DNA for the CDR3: TGTGCCAGTAGTATTCGGACTGGAGGCTACGAGCAGTACTTC. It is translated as CASSIRTGGYEQYF.

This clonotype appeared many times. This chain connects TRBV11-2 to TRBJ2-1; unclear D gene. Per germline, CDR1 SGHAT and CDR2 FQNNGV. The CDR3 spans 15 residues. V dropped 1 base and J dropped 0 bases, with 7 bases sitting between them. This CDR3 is CASSLGQNSYNEQFF. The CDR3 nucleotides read TGTGCCAGCAGCTTAGGTCAGAACTCCTACAATGAGCAGTTCTTC.

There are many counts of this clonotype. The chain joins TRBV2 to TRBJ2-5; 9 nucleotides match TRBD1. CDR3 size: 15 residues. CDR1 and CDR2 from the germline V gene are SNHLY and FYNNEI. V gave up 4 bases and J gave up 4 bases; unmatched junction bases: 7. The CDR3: CASSAGQGDLETQYF. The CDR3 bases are TGTGCCAGCAGTGCGGGACAGGGTGATCTAGAGACCCAGTACTTC. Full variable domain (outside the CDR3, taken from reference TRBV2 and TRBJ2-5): EPEVTQTPSHQVTQMGQEVILRCVPISNHLYFYWYRQILGQKVEFLVSFYNNEISEKSEIFDDQFSVERPDGSNFTLKIRSTKLEDSAMYFCASSAGQGDLETQYFGPGTRLLVL.

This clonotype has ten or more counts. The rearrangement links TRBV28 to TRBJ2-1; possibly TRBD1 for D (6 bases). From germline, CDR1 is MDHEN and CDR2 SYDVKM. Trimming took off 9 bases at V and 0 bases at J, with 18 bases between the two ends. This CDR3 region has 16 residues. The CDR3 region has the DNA TGTGCCAGTCGCCCGGGGCAGGGGATCTCCTACAATGAGCAGTTCTTC. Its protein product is CASRPGQGISYNEQFF.

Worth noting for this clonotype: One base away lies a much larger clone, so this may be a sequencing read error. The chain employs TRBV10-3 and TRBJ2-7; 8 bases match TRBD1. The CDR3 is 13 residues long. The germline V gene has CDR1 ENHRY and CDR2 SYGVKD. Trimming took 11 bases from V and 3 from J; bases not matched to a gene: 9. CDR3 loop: CAQPDRALYEQYF. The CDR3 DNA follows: TGTGCCCAGCCGGACAGGGCTCTCTACGAGCAGTACTTC.

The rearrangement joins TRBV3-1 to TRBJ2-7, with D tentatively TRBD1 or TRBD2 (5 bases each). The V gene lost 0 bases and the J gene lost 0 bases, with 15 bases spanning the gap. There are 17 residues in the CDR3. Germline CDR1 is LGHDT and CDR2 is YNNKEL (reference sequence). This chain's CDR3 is CASSQDWGGSPSYEQYF. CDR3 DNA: TGTGCCAGCAGCCAAGATTGGGGCGGGTCTCCCTCCTACGAGCAGTACTTC.

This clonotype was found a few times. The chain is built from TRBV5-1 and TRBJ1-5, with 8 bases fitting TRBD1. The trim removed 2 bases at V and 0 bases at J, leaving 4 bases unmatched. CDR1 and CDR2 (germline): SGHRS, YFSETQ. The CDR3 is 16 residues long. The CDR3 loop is CASSFGTGDSNQPQHF. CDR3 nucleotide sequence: TGCGCCAGCAGCTTTGGGACAGGCGATAGCAATCAGCCCCAGCATTTT.

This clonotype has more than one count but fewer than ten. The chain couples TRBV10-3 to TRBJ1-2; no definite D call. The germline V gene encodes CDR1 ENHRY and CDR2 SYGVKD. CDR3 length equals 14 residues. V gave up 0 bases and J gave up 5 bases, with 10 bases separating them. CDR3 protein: CAISESASTYGYTF. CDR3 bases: TGTGCCATCAGTGAGTCGGCCAGTACTTATGGCTACACCTTC.

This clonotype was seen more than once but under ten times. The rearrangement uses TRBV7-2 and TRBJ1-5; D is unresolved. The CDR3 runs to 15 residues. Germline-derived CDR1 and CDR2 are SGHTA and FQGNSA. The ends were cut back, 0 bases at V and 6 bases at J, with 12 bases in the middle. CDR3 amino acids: CASSLAPGVGQPQHF. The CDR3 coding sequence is TGTGCCAGCAGCTTAGCCCCTGGCGTCGGTCAGCCCCAGCATTTT.

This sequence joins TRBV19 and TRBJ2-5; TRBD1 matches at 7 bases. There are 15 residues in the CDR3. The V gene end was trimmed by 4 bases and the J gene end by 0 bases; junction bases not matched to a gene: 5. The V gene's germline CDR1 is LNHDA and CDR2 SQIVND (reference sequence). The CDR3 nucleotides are TGTGCCAGTAGTAATCGACAGGGTAACCAAGAGACCCAGTACTTC. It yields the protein CASSNRQGNQETQYF.

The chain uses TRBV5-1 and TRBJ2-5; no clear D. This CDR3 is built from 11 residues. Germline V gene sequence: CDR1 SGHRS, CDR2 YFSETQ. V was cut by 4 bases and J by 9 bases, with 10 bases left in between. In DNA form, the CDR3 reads TGCGCCAGCAGCGGCCCCCGGGCCCAGTACTTC. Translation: CASSGPRAQYF.

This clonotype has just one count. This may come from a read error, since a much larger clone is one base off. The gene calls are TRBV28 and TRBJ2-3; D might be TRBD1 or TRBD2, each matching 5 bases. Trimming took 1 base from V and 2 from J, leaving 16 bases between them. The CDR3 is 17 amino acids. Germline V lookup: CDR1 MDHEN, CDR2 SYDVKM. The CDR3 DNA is TGTGCCAGCAGTTTATATCGACGAGGGGATTACACAGATACGCAGTATTTT. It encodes CASSLYRRGDYTDTQYF.

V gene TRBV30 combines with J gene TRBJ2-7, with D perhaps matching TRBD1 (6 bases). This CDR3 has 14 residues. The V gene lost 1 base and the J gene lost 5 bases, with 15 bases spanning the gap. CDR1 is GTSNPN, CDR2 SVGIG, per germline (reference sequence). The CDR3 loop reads CAWSAGYRVHEQYF. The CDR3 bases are TGTGCCTGGAGTGCTGGATACAGGGTCCACGAGCAGTACTTC.

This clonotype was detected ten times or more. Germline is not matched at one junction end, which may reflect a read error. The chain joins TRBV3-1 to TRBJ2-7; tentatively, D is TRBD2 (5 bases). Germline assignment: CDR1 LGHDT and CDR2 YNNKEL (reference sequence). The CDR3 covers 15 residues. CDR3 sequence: CASSQDRTASNEQYF. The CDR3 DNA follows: TGTGCCAGCAGCCAAGACCGGACTGCCTCCAACGAGCAGTACTTC.

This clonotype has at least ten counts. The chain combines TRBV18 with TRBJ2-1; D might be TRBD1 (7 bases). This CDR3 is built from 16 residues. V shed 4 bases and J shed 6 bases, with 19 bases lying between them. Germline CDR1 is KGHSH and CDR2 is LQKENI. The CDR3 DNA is TGTGCCAGCTCACTACGTCAGGGGGAGGTTAGCAATGAGCAGTTCTTC. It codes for CASSLRQGEVSNEQFF.

CDR3 residues: CASSVRSGKLGELFF. CDR3 sequence (DNA): TGCGCCAGCAGTGTTCGTAGCGGGAAGCTCGGGGAGCTGTTTTTT. The V call is TRBV10-1, the J call TRBJ2-2, with 8 positions matching TRBD2. Germline V gene sequence: CDR1 WNHNN, CDR2 SYGVQD (reference sequence). The CDR3 sequence is 15 residues long. The ends lost 4 bases at V and 7 bases at J; junction bases unmatched: 8.

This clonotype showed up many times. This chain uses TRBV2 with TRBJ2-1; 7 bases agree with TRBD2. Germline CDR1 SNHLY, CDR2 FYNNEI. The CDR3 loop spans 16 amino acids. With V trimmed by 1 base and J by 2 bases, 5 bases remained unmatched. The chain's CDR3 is CASSEGPSGTYNEQFF. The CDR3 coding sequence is TGTGCCAGCAGTGAAGGGCCTAGCGGAACCTACAATGAGCAGTTCTTC.

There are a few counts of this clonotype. The CDR3 sequence: CASSLFGGTGQPQHF. The CDR3 DNA follows: TGTGCCAGCAGTTTATTCGGGGGAACGGGACAGCCCCAGCATTTT. The chain employs TRBV27 and TRBJ1-5; TRBD1 might be the D (5 bases). Germline V gene sequence: CDR1 MNHEY, CDR2 SMNVEV (reference sequence). The CDR3 loop spans 15 amino acids. V dropped 1 base and J dropped 7 bases, with 14 bases sitting between them.

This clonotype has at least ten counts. This chain's CDR3 is CASSLRDNAEAFF. The CDR3 nucleotides read TGTGCCAGCAGTCTCCGGGACAACGCTGAAGCTTTCTTT. This chain links TRBV12-3 or TRBV12-4 with TRBJ1-1, with D perhaps TRBD1 (6 bases). The CDR3 runs 13 residues. V was clipped by 5 bases and J by 6 bases, with 13 bases between them.

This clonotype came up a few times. The CDR3 reads CASSTRTGSSYGYTF. CDR3 DNA sequence: TGTGCCAGTAGTACACGGACAGGGTCGAGCTATGGCTACACCTTC. J is TRBJ1-2 and V is TRBV19; 8 bases agree with TRBD1. J was trimmed by 4 bases and V by 4 bases; bases with no gene match: 8. This CDR3 contains 15 residues. Germline V CDR1 and CDR2: LNHDA, SQIVND (reference sequence).

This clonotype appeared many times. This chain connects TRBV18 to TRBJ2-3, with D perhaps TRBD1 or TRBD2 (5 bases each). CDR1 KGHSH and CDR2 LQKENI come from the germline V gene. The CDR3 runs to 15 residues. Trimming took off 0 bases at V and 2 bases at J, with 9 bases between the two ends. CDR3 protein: CASSPPAGTTDTQYF. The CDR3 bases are TGTGCCAGCTCACCACCGGCAGGGACCACAGATACGCAGTATTTT.

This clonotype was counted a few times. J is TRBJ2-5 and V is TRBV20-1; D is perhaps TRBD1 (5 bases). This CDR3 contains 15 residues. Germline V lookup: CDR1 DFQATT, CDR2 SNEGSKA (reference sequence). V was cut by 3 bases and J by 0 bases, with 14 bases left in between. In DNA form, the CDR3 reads TGCAGTGCTAGTGGGGCCGTAACAGACCAAGAGACCCAGTACTTC. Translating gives CSASGAVTDQETQYF.

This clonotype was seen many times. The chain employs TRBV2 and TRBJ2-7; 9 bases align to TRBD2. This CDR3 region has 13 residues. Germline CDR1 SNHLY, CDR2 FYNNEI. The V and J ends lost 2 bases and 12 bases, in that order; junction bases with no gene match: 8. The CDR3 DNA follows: TGTGCCAGCAGTGAATTCGGCGGGAGGGCCGGGTACTTC. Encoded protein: CASSEFGGRAGYF.

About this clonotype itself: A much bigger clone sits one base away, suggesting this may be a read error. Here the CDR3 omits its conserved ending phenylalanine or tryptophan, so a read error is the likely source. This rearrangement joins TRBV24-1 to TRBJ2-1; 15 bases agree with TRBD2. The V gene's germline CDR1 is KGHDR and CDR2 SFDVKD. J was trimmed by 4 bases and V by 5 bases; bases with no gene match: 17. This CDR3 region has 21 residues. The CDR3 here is CATSVGGGPGLAGGWYNEQFS. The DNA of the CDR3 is TGTGCCACCAGTGTCGGGGGGGGACCGGGACTAGCGGGAGGATGGTACAATGAGCAGTTCTCC.

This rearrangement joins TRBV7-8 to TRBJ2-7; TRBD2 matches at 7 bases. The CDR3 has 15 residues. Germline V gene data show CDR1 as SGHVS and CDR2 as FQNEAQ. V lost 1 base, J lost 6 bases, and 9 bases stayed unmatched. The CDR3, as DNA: TGTGCCAGCAGCTTAGTCCTCAGCGGGATTGGCGAGCAGTACTTC. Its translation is CASSLVLSGIGEQYF.

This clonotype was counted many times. The CDR3 sequence: CSARDYGAEIYNEQFF. CDR3 coding DNA: TGCAGTGCTAGAGATTATGGAGCGGAGATATACAATGAGCAGTTCTTC. The chain uses TRBV20-1 and TRBJ2-1, with TRBD2 as a possible D gene (5 bases). Germline assignment: CDR1 DFQATT and CDR2 SNEGSKA (reference sequence). The CDR3 runs to 16 residues. Trimming took off 0 bases at V and 4 bases at J, with 16 bases between the two ends.

CDR3 region: CASSPWGITGELFF. CDR3 bases: TGTGCCAGCAGCCCTTGGGGGATCACCGGGGAGCTGTTTTTT. The chain recombines TRBV7-2 with TRBJ2-2, with D possibly being TRBD1 or TRBD2 (5 bases each). The CDR3 has 14 residues. Germline CDR1 is SGHTA and CDR2 is FQGNSA. Trimming took off 5 bases at V and 4 bases at J, with 11 bases between the two ends. Full variable domain (outside the CDR3, taken from reference TRBV7-2 and TRBJ2-2): GAGVSQSPSNKVTEKGKDVELRCDPISGHTALYWYRQSLGQGLEFLIYFQGNSAPDKSGLPSDRFSAERTGGSVSTLTIQRTQQEDSAVYLCASSPWGITGELFFGEGSRLTVL.

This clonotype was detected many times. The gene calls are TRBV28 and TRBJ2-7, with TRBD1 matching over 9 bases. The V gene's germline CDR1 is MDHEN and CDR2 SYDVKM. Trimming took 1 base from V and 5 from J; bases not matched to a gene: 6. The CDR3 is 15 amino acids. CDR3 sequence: CASSLSDRGGHEQYF. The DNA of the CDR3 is TGTGCCAGCAGTTTATCGGACAGGGGAGGGCACGAGCAGTACTTC.

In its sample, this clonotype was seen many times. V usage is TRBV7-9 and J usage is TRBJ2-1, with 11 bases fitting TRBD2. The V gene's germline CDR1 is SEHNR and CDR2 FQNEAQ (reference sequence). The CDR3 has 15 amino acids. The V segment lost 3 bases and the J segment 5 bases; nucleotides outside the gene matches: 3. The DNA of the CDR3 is TGTGCCAGCAGCTTTAGCGGGAGGGAAAACAATGAGCAGTTCTTC. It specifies CASSFSGRENNEQFF.